The clone carrying this T cell receptor beta chain was seen ten or more times. Its antigen remains unknown. Per germline, CDR1 LGHNA and CDR2 YSLEER. CDR3 size: 16 residues. V shed 1 base and J 2 bases; nucleotides not matched to a gene: 7. During construction of the library, unique molecular identifiers were attached to individual cDNA molecules for quantitative, reproducible TCR counting. In the authors' workflow: TCR counts had a median of about 100,000 per sample and spanned about 23,224 to 750,000. TCRdb passed the RACE reads through MiXCR, listing each CDR3 protein once. TCRdb's processing, not the study's, gives the V and J calls here. This table has 120,000 or so distinct CDR3 sequences, 12% to 15% appearing once. This sample is part of a study of human T cells and chemical hapten exposure. Study-wide results and limits: Patch test score tracked positively with PT1 expanded TCR counts. Controls had significantly fewer large CDR3 similarity clusters than were formed by expanded TCRs.

The time point: patch test 1, 2 weeks after DPC sensitization. Treatment specified: therapeutic diphenylcyclopropenone sensitization with weekly scalp DPC. The V and J genes are TRBV4-3 and TRBJ1-2; 7 positions match TRBD1. Source: whole blood, taken in connection with sensitization to the hapten diphenylcyclopropenone (DPC). The clonotype was recovered from a man younger than 30 with alopecia areata. Some clones in this sample may be carry-over from other donors' samples. The DNA of the CDR3 is TGCGCCAGCAGCCAAGGCCGCGGACAGGCGAACTATGGCTACACCTTC. It encodes CASSQGRGQANYGYTF.